This TCR beta chain was recovered during a study of cytomegalovirus exposure and HLA in healthy donors. The wider study: The study placed 80% to 90% of its approximately 360 genotyped donors in the Caucasian-associated ancestry cluster.

The CDR3 is made up of 14 amino acids. Germline V gene sequence: CDR1 SGHNT, CDR2 YENEEA. In the case of this clone: Relative to the germline gene, one junction end is altered; a read error may explain this.

A multiplex PCR was run with 60 Vbeta primers and 13 Jbeta primers. The repertoire was sequenced with immunoSEQ multiplex PCR; TCRdb's copy has only in-frame clones and lacks some. This table has 250,000 to 350,000 clones, just over 85% appearing once. V gene TRBV11-3 combines with J gene TRBJ2-1; 8 positions match TRBD2. The TCR originated in a man aged 40-49 years in good health and CMV-seropositive. The sequenced sample consisted of PBMCs. Here the CDR3 reads CASSLAGSLGEQFF. The CDR3 coding sequence is TGTGCCAGCAGTTTAGCGGGATCCCTTGGGGAGCAGTTCTTC. Complete variable domain (other parts from reference TRBV11-3 and TRBJ2-1): EAGVVQSPRYKIIEKKQPVAFWCNPISGHNTLYWYLQNLGQGPELLIRYENEEAVDDSQLPKDRFSAERLKGVDSTLKIQPAELGDSAVYLCASSLAGSLGEQFFGPGTRLTVL.